This TCR beta chain was sequenced in a study of Graves' ophthalmopathy and Graves' hyperthyroidism. RNA transcripts were the source from which TCR beta CDR3 regions were amplified. In the first round, RT-PCR was carried out with HTBI primers, and a multiplex PCR formed the second round. TCRdb reprocessed the multiplex PCR reads with MiXCR, giving one entry per CDR3 protein. The sample shows around 1.1 million distinct CDR3 sequences, around a third of them seen only once. V lost 0 bases and J lost 5, with 13 bases in between. Germline V lookup: CDR1 DFQATT, CDR2 SNEGSKA (reference sequence). The CDR3 length is 14 residues. This clonotype showed up many times.

The sample comprised peripheral blood or thyroid tissue (not recorded which). The receptor comes from an adult man with Graves' hyperthyroidism. The chain joins TRBV20-1 to TRBJ2-5; D gene unclear. This CDR3 reads CSARDDKWRETQYF. Here the CDR3 DNA reads TGCAGTGCTAGAGACGATAAATGGCGGGAGACCCAGTACTTC.